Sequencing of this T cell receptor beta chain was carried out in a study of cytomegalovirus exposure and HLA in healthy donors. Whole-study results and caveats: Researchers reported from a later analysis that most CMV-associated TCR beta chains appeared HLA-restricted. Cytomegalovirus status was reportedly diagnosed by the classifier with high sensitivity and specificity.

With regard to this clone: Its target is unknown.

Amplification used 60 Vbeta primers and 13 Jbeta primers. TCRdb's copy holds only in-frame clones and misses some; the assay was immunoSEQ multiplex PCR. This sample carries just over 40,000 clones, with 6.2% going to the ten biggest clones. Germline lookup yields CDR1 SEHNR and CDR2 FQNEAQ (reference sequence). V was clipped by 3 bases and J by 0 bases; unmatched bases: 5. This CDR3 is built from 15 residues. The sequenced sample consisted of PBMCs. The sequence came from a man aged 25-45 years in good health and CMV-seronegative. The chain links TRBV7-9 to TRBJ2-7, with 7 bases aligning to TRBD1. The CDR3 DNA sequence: TGTGCCAGCAGCTTCCCCGGACAGGACTCCTACGAGCAGTACTTC. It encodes CASSFPGQDSYEQYF.